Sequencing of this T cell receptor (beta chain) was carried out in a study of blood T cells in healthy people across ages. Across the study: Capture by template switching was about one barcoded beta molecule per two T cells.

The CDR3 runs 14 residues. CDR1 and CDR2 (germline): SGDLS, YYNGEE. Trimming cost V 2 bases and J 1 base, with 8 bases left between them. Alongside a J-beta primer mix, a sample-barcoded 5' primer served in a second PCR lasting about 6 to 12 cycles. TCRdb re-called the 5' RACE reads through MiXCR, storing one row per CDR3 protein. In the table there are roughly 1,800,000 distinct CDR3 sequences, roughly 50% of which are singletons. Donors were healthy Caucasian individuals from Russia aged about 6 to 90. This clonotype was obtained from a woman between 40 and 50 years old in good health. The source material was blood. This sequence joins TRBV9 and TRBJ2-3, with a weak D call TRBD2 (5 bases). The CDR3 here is CASSVVLGTDTQYF. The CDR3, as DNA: TGTGCCAGCAGCGTCGTACTAGGCACAGATACGCAGTATTTT. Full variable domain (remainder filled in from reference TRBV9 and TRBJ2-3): DSGVTQTPKHLITATGQRVTLRCSPRSGDLSVYWYQQSLDQGLQFLIQYYNGEERAKGNILERFSAQQFPDLHSELNLSSLELGDSALYFCASSVVLGTDTQYFGPGTRLTVL.